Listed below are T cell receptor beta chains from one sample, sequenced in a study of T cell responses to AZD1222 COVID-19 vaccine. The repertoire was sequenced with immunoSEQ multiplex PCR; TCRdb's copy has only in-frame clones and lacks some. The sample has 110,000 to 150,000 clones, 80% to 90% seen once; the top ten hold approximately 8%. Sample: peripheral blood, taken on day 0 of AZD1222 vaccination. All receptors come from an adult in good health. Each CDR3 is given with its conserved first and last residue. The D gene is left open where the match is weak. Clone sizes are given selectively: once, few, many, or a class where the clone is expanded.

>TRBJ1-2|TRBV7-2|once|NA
TGTGCCAGCAGCCTAGTGGGGTTTCAGGGCTACACCTTC
CASSLVGFQGYTF
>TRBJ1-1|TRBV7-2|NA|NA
TGTGCCAGCAGCTCCCTCGGCGCGAACACTGAAGCTTTCTTT
CASSSLGANTEAFF
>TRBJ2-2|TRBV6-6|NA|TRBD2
TGTGCCAGCCTTAGAGCGGGGACGAACACCGGGGAGCTGTTTTTT
CASLRAGTNTGELFF
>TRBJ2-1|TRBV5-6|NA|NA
TGTGCCAGCATCCGTGCGGGGTACAATGAGCAGTTCTTC
CASIRAGYNEQFF
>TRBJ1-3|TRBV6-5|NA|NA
TGTGCCAGCAGTTTACACCGCTCTGGAAACACCATATATTTT
CASSLHRSGNTIYF
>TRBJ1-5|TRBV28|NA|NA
TGTGCCAGCAGTTTGGGGATACAAAGCAATCAGCCCCAGCATTTT
CASSLGIQSNQPQHF
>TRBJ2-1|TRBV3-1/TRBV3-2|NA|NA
TGTGCCAGCAGCCAAGGTCCGCCTAGCGTCTACAATGAGCAGTTCTTC
CASSQGPPSVYNEQFF
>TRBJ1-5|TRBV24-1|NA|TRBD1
TGTGCCACCAGTGACCGGGACAGAAACAATCAGCCCCAGCATTTT
CATSDRDRNNQPQHF
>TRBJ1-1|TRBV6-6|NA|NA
TGTGCCAGCAGTTGGGCGGGACCCACTGAAGCTTTCTTT
CASSWAGPTEAFF
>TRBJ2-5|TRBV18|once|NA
TGTGCCAGCTCACGAGGGTACCAAGAGACCCAGTACTTC
CASSRGYQETQYF
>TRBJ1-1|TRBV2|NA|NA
TGTGCCAGCAATTTTGACAGGAACACTGAAGCTTTCTTT
CASNFDRNTEAFF
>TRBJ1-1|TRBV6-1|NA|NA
TGTGCCAGCAGTGATGGACAGCCTGAAGCTTTCTTT
CASSDGQPEAFF
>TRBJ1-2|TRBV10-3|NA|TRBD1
TGTGCCATCAGTGAGGCTTTCTCGGGACAGACCAGATATGGCTACACCTTC
CAISEAFSGQTRYGYTF
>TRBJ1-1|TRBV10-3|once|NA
TGTGCCATCAGTCGACAGTTTATCACTGAAGCTTCCTTT
CAISRQFITEASF
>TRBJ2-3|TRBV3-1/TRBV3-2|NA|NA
TGTGCCAGCAGCTTGTACACTTCTAGCACAGATACGCAGTATTTT
CASSLYTSSTDTQYF
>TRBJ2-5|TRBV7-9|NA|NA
TGTGCCAGCAGCTTATTCCCAGAGACCCAGTACTTC
CASSLFPETQYF
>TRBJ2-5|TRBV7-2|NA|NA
TGTGCCAGCAGCTTAGGAGGTCGGGGGGAGACCCAGTACTTC
CASSLGGRGETQYF
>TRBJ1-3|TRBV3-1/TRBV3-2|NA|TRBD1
TGTGCCAGCAGCCAAGATCGTCCGGAGGGGGCCACGACCATATATTTT
CASSQDRPEGATTIYF
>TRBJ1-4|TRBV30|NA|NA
TGTGCCTGGAGTTCCCCCGGGGCGCTTCGGCATGAAAAACTGTTTTTT
CAWSSPGALRHEKLFF
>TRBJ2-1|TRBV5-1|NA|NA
TGCGCCAGCAGCTTAGAGCCGGGGGCGGGCCGTTACAATGAGCAGTTCTTC
CASSLEPGAGRYNEQFF
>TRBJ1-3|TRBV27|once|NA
TGTGCCAGCAGGAAAGGACGCGGGGACACCATATATTTT
CASRKGRGDTIYF
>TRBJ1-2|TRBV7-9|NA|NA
TGTGCCAGCAGCTTAGGGGACTATGGCTACACCTTC
CASSLGDYGYTF
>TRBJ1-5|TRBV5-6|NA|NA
TGTGCCAGCAGCTTGTTCGGAGGGGGGGGCAATCAGCCCCAGCATTTT
CASSLFGGGGNQPQHF
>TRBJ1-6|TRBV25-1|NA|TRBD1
TGTGCCAGCAGTGCCTCCCGGACAGGTTATAATTCACCCCTCCACTTT
CASSASRTGYNSPLHF
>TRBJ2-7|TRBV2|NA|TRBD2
TGTGCCAGCAGCAACCGGGACGGGGGGGACGAGCAGTACTTC
CASSNRDGGDEQYF
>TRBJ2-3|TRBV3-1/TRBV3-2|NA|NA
TGTGCCAGCAGCCAACTGGACCCAGATACGCAGTATTTT
CASSQLDPDTQYF
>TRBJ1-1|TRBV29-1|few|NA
TGCAGCGCCGGCGCGGGCTGGGCCATGAACACTGAAGCTTTCTTT
CSAGAGWAMNTEAFF
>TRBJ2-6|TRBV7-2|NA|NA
TGTGCCAGCAGCCCCCAGGGGGGAACCGGGGCCAACGTCCTGACTTTC
CASSPQGGTGANVLTF
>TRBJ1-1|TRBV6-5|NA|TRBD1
TGTGCCAGCAGCCCACGGACAGGGACTGAAGCTTTCTTT
CASSPRTGTEAFF
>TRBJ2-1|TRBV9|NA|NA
TGTGCCAGCAATCGGGTGGGAAGCTCCTACAATGAGCAGTTCTTC
CASNRVGSSYNEQFF
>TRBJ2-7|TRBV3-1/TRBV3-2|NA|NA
TGTGCCAGCAGCCATCAAACCTACGAGCAGTACTTC
CASSHQTYEQYF
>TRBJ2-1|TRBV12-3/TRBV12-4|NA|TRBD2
TGTGCCAGCAGCGGACTAGCGGGGAGTGAGCAGTTCTTC
CASSGLAGSEQFF
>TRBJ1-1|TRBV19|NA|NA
TGTGCCAGTAGGAACAGCTTAAACACTGAAGCTTTCTTT
CASRNSLNTEAFF